The 8 T cell receptor beta chains reported below all come from one sample, sequenced in a study of regulatory T cells in long-lasting Graves disease. For TCR beta, libraries came from iRepertoire HTBI primers and Arm-PCR of CDR3 regions. TCRdb re-called the multiplex PCR reads through MiXCR, storing one row per CDR3 protein. The repertoire holds fewer than 550,000 distinct CDR3 sequences, with roughly 15% as singletons. Time point in this sample: newly diagnosed GD, antithyroid drugs for less than 3 months. Researchers made the TCR library from RNA that was extracted from PBMCs. Another study also made use of these data, one on T cells in Graves' hyperthyroidism and ophthalmopathy.

The sequenced sample was peripheral blood mononuclear cells (PBMCs), obtained at new diagnosis, from a patient treated with antithyroid drugs. These receptors were taken from a woman between 18 and 30 years old with Graves disease.

Many counts were recorded for this clonotype. Germline is not matched at one junction end, which may reflect a read error. The chain joins TRBV6-5 to TRBJ2-2; TRBD2 matches at 13 bases. Germline lookup yields CDR1 MNHEY and CDR2 SVGAGI. The CDR3 is made up of 17 amino acids. The CDR3 region has the DNA TGTGCCAGCAGTTACCCCGGGACTAGCGGGGTCACCGGGGAGTTGTTTTTT. It yields the protein CASSYPGTSGVTGELFF.

This clonotype was recorded many times. V and J are TRBV28 and TRBJ1-2; D is perhaps TRBD1 (5 bases). V was pared by 3 bases and J by 4 bases, with 12 bases between. This CDR3 is built from 14 residues. Germline V gives CDR1 MDHEN, CDR2 SYDVKM. CDR3 residues: CASSFPQDTYGYTF. Written as DNA, the CDR3 is TGTGCCAGCAGTTTCCCTCAGGACACCTATGGCTACACCTTC.

This clonotype was detected a few times. This chain joins TRBV25-1 and TRBJ2-2, with 7 positions matching TRBD2. The V gene end was trimmed by 7 bases and the J gene end by 0 bases; junction bases not matched to a gene: 8. This CDR3 contains 16 residues. CDR1 and CDR2 (germline): MGHDK, SYGVNS. CDR3 region: CASTRGLPTNTGELFF. The CDR3 DNA reads as TGTGCCAGCACTAGGGGACTACCCACGAACACCGGGGAGCTGTTTTTT.

This clonotype was picked up many times. This chain uses TRBV30 with TRBJ2-2, with a tentative D call TRBD1 (5 bases). The V gene lost 4 bases and the J gene lost 6 bases, with 12 bases spanning the gap. Germline V lookup: CDR1 GTSNPN, CDR2 SVGIG (reference sequence). The CDR3 extends over 13 amino acids. CDR3 in DNA: TGTGCCTGGATTGGGCAGGGTTCCGGGGAGCTGTTTTTT. It yields the protein CAWIGQGSGELFF.

V is TRBV20-1 and J is TRBJ2-4, with TRBD2 matching 14 bases. The CDR3 loop spans 18 amino acids. The junction had 5 bases not matched to a gene; V was cut back by 1 base and J by 0 bases. In germline, CDR1 is DFQATT, CDR2 SNEGSKA (reference sequence). Here the CDR3 DNA reads TGCAGTGCTAGAGGGATGGGACTAGCGGGGGTAGCCAAAAACATTCAGTACTTC. This encodes CSARGMGLAGVAKNIQYF.

The chain carries TRBV28 and TRBJ1-1, with a possible D match to TRBD1 (6 bases). The germline V gene encodes CDR1 MDHEN and CDR2 SYDVKM. Deletions cut 3 bases from V and 0 bases from J, with 11 bases between. This CDR3 has 15 residues. CDR3 in DNA: TGTGCCAGCAGTTTTTTCACAGGGATGAACACTGAAGCTTTCTTT. This codes for CASSFFTGMNTEAFF.

This clonotype has at least ten counts. The genes are TRBV28 and TRBJ2-5; D is possibly TRBD1 (6 bases). Germline lookup yields CDR1 MDHEN and CDR2 SYDVKM. The CDR3 loop spans 16 amino acids. The V and J ends lost 6 bases and 5 bases respectively, with 22 bases between them. The CDR3 DNA reads as TGTGCCAGCAGCCACCCCCTCAGGGAAAGGGGGGAGACCCAGTACTTC. Its translation is CASSHPLRERGETQYF.

This clonotype was detected ten times or more. This chain joins TRBV20-1 and TRBJ2-3; 8 positions agree with TRBD2. This CDR3 has 16 residues. Unmatched junction bases numbered 9, after V lost 0 bases and J lost 4 bases. Germline CDR1 and CDR2: DFQATT and SNEGSKA (reference sequence). In DNA form, the CDR3 reads TGCAGTGCTAGAGATAAGGTAGCGGGACGCCCAGATACGCAGTATTTT. Encoded protein: CSARDKVAGRPDTQYF.